This T cell receptor beta chain was obtained from a study of T cell repertoires in cytomegalovirus infection. Study-wide background: It was the public TCR beta signatures that indicated both CMV infection and matching HLA type. Study-wide results and caveats: HLA-C-restricted TCR beta clonotypes specific for CMV led the ex vivo response. Cumulative frequency (of public TCR beta family members) identified carriers of CMV plus the relevant HLA.

Concerning this clonotype itself: Its antigen is unidentified. Relative to the germline gene, one junction end is altered; a read error may explain this.

TCRdb reprocessed the reads with MiXCR, giving one entry per CDR3 protein. The data contain some 600,000 distinct CDR3 sequences, roughly a quarter of them singletons. The sequencing sample was made of CD8+ T cells from PBMCs. The clonotype comes from a human donor in good health (CMV status not recorded). Some clones in this sample may be carry-over from other donors' samples.

In DNA, the CDR3 is TGTGCCACCCGGCGGGGCAATGAGCAGCTCTTC. The encoded protein is CATRRGNEQLF. The rearrangement links TRBV7-6 to TRBJ2-1; possibly TRBD2 for D (6 bases). Germline CDR1 reads SGHVS; CDR2 reads FNYEAQ. The CDR3 length is 11 residues.